The T cell receptor beta chain under discussion was sequenced for a study of CD4 T cells in relation to SARS-CoV-2 and coronaviruses. In the study overall: Shared crossreactive spike epitopes were mapped to their HLA restriction.

Libraries were prepared by immunoSEQ multiplex PCR; TCRdb keeps only in-frame clonotypes and omits some of them. The table includes 60,000 or so clones, approximately 94% detected once. Study observations and caveats: The assay detects memory recall responses, not culture-primed primary responses. About 65% of donors had memory CD4+ clonotypes crossrecognizing SARS-CoV-2 and common cold coronavirus spike.

The unexposed donors gave CD4+ T cells in 2011-2018, prior to COVID-19. The CDR3 totals 13 residues. Germline CDR1 and CDR2: MNHEY and SMNVEV (reference sequence). Trimming removed 6 bases from V and 5 bases from J, with 14 bases in between. This clone came up once. Its antigen is still unknown. V usage is TRBV27 and J usage is TRBJ2-7, with a tentative D call TRBD2 (5 bases). Specimen: naive CD4+ T cells from PBMCs. The subset is: naive CD4+ T cells isolated by negative enrichment. The sequence came from a human donor in good health. The CDR3 DNA reads TGTGCCAGCAGCTTCACGAGGGTCGACGAGCAGTACTTC. It codes for CASSFTRVDEQYF.